The clone carrying this T cell receptor beta chain was recorded at least ten times. Antigen unknown. The unsorted libraries were generated from a total of 2 million PBMCs, which had been stored in RNAlater at -80 C. The data are from a study of neurological immune-mediated disorders. Study observations and caveats: Across subjects, no CDR3 amino acid sequence appeared in expanded clones of more than one subject, a finding that suggested private repertoires in all groups.

The cDNA came from 5'RACE, which used 10-nucleotide random UMIs. TCRdb independently ran MiXCR on the 5' RACE reads; one entry per CDR3 protein. The data contain tens of thousands of distinct CDR3 sequences, 3.4% of them singletons. The germline V and J ends were trimmed by 1 base and 3 bases, with 9 bases remaining between them. The length of the CDR3 is 14 residues. The receptor was derived from a man in his forties with multiple sclerosis. Specimen: PBMCs. The chain couples TRBV12-3 or TRBV12-4 to TRBJ2-5, with D perhaps matching TRBD1 (5 bases). The CDR3 nucleotides read TGTGCCAGCAGTTTAGGGCAGGGAAAAGAGACCCAGTACTTC. Its translation is CASSLGQGKETQYF.